This T cell receptor beta chain came from a study of T cells after yellow fever vaccination. Overall study results and limits: Clonotypes appearing in both CD4 and CD8 compartments existed, and their share was small. Post-booster repertoires again held most primary-vaccination clones (about 95% CD4, roughly 89% CD8). FACS-sorted repertoires might harbor abundant contaminating clonotypes from the bulk population.

The CDR3 is made up of 15 amino acids. CDR1 is SEHNR and CDR2 is FQNEAQ in the germline V gene (reference sequence). J gave up 3 bases and V 1 base, and 5 bases lay outside the gene matches. This clonotype was seen only a few times. Its specificity is unknown. The TCR cDNA carried a universal primer site and UMIs from 5'RACE template switching. TCRdb re-called the 5' RACE reads with MiXCR, one entry per CDR3 protein. The sample comprises 300,000 to 450,000 distinct CDR3 sequences, around 6.5% of which are singletons, and about 15% rests with the top ten. The source of this sequence is a man between 25 and 39 years old who received the YFV17D yellow fever vaccine. Specimen: PBMCs, collected 5 days after the yellow fever booster vaccination. J is TRBJ2-7 and V is TRBV7-9; TRBD1 aligns across 8 bases. The CDR3 DNA follows: TGTGCCAGCAGCTTAGATCAGGGGGCTCTCTACGAGCAGTACTTC. Translated: CASSLDQGALYEQYF.